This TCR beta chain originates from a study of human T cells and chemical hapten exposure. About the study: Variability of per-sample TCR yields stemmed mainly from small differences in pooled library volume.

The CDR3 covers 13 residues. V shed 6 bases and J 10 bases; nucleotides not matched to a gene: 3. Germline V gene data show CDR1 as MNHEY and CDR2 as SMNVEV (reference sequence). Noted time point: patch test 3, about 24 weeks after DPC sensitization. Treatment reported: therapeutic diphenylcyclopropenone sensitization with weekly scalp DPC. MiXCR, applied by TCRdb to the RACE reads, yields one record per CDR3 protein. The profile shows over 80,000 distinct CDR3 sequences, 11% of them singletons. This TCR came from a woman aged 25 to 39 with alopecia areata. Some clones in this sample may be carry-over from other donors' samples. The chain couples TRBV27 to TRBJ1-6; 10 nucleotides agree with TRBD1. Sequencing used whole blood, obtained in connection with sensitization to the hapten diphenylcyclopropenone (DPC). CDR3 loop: CASRGQGRSPLHF. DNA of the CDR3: TGTGCCAGCAGGGGACAGGGGCGCTCACCCCTCCACTTT.